The 21 T cell receptor beta chains given below trace back to one sample, sequenced in a study of CD8 T cells in ankylosing spondylitis. Study findings and constraints: Several highly homologous variants formed a TCR beta motif that appeared characteristic of ankylosing spondylitis blood.

TCRdb used MiXCR to reprocess the 5' RACE reads, holding one entry per CDR3 protein. The sample has more than 300,000 distinct CDR3 sequences, around 7.6% seen once. Their cognate antigens are unknown. Sequencing used blood, either unsorted or a sorted T cell fraction (not recorded which). The receptor set was obtained from a male donor with ankylosing spondylitis.

This clonotype was picked up a small number of times. The chain uses TRBV6-2 or TRBV6-3 and TRBJ2-1, with 13 bases matching TRBD2. V lost 5 bases, J lost 9 bases, and 13 bases stayed unmatched. The CDR3 is 17 residues long. Germline lookup yields CDR1 MNHEY and CDR2 SVGEGT. CDR3 nucleotide sequence: TGTGCCAGCAGTACCCCCCTACTAGCGGGAGGGCCTGGTGAGCAGTTCTTC. Its translation: CASSTPLLAGGPGEQFF.

There are many counts of this clonotype. CDR3 sequence (DNA): TGCAGCCCGGCTCGTGGGGAAACGGCAGATACGCAGTATTTT. Protein: CSPARGETADTQYF. This rearrangement joins TRBV29-1 to TRBJ2-3; D unclear. V lost 8 bases to trimming and J lost 4 bases, with 19 bases between them. This CDR3 region has 14 residues. CDR1 and CDR2 from the germline V gene are SQVTM and ANQGSEA.

This clonotype was counted only a few times. The chain couples TRBV27 to TRBJ2-5; TRBD1 agrees at 9 bases. The CDR3 is 15 amino acids. V gave up 4 bases and J gave up 4 bases; unmatched junction bases: 7. The germline V gene has CDR1 MNHEY and CDR2 SMNVEV (reference sequence). The CDR3 is CASSSDRQGVETQYF. DNA for the CDR3: TGTGCCAGCAGTTCCGACCGACAGGGGGTAGAGACCCAGTACTTC.

This clonotype was detected only a few times. The genes are TRBV20-1 and TRBJ2-4; tentatively, D is TRBD2 (7 bases). V was pared by 5 bases and J by 8 bases, with 22 bases between. Germline CDR1 is DFQATT and CDR2 is SNEGSKA (reference sequence). The CDR3 has 15 amino acids. DNA for the CDR3: TGCAGTGCTCTCCCTTGGGGGGGCGCTAAGGACATTCAGTACTTC. Protein sequence: CSALPWGGAKDIQYF.

This clonotype was seen many times. The rearrangement uses TRBV29-1 and TRBJ1-2, with TRBD1 matching 7 bases. The CDR3 has 13 amino acids. The germline V gene encodes CDR1 SQVTM and CDR2 ANQGSEA. Trimming at V came to 2 bases and at J to 6 bases, leaving 6 bases not matched to a gene. CDR3 nucleotides: TGCAGCGTTGAAAAGGGACAGAGCGATGGCTACACCTTC. The encoded protein is CSVEKGQSDGYTF.

This sequence joins TRBV9 and TRBJ1-4, with D hard to call. CDR1 and CDR2 (germline): SGDLS, YYNGEE. Trimming pared 5 bases from V and 3 bases from J, leaving 8 bases between. The CDR3 is 13 amino acids. The DNA for the CDR3 is TGTGCCAGCAGGACCGGGCCTAATGAAAAACTGTTTTTT. Translation gives CASRTGPNEKLFF.

This clonotype was counted ten times or more. J is TRBJ1-1 and V is TRBV29-1, with D unresolved. Between the trimmed V and J ends, which lost 0 bases and 6 bases, there was a span of 8 bases. CDR1 SQVTM and CDR2 ANQGSEA come from the germline V gene. The CDR3 covers 12 residues. In nucleotides, the CDR3 is TGCAGCGTTGAAGAGGGGTGGGCTGAAGCTTTCTTT. This codes for CSVEEGWAEAFF.

V usage is TRBV12-3 or TRBV12-4 and J usage is TRBJ1-1, with 10 bases lining up with TRBD1. There are 13 residues in the CDR3. Unmatched junction bases numbered 3, after V lost 6 bases and J lost 5 bases. The CDR3 DNA is TGTGCCAGCAGAGACAGGGGGCAGACTGAAGCTTTCTTT. Its protein is CASRDRGQTEAFF.

This clonotype has more than one count but fewer than ten. The chain is built from TRBV5-1 and TRBJ2-5; D remains unclear. This CDR3 has 13 amino acids. Germline lookup yields CDR1 SGHRS and CDR2 YFSETQ. Trimming shortened V by 4 bases and J by 2 bases, and 9 bases separated the two germline ends. Here the CDR3 reads CASSPPGQETQYF. The CDR3 region has the DNA TGCGCCAGCAGCCCCCCCGGGCAAGAGACCCAGTACTTC.

This chain connects TRBV7-6 to TRBJ2-3; D gene ambiguous. With 7 bases removed from V and 2 bases from J, the gap between germline ends came to 16 bases. Germline-derived CDR1 and CDR2 are SGHVS and FNYEAQ. The CDR3 contains 15 residues. The CDR3 is CASTKGSPNTDTQYF. The CDR3 DNA sequence: TGTGCCAGCACCAAGGGTAGTCCGAACACAGATACGCAGTATTTT.

This clonotype was picked up many times. This chain uses TRBV7-8 with TRBJ2-7, with D unresolved. The CDR3 runs 13 residues. CDR1 is SGHVS, CDR2 FQNEAQ, per germline. The V end was cut by 5 bases, the J end by 0 bases, with 8 bases between. The CDR3 spells CASSIWSSYEQYF. CDR3 coding DNA: TGTGCCAGCAGCATCTGGAGCTCCTACGAGCAGTACTTC. The whole variable domain, filled in from reference TRBV7-8 and TRBJ2-7, reads GAGVSQSPRYKVAKRGQDVALRCDPISGHVSLFWYQQALGQGPEFLTYFQNEAQLDKSGLPSDRFFAERPEGSVSTLKIQRTQQEDSAVYLCASSIWSSYEQYFGPGTRLTVT.

A remark on this clonotype: A much more abundant neighbour one base away suggests this may be a read error. The rearrangement uses TRBV7-9 and TRBJ2-1, with D maybe TRBD1 (6 bases). This CDR3 spans 12 amino acids. V was pared by 6 bases and J by 8 bases, with 11 bases between. The germline gives CDR1 SEHNR, CDR2 FQNEAQ (reference sequence). The CDR3 bases are TGTGCCAGCAGTTCTACAGGGTATGAGCAGTTCTTC. Protein: CASSSTGYEQFF.

This clonotype was seen many times. The chain joins TRBV29-1 to TRBJ1-4; D uncertain. The germline V and J ends were trimmed by 5 bases and 8 bases, with 15 bases remaining between them. The CDR3 length is 13 residues. Germline values: CDR1 SQVTM, CDR2 ANQGSEA. CDR3 in amino acids: CSVKPDKGEKLFF. The CDR3 coding sequence is TGCAGCGTTAAACCAGACAAAGGAGAAAAACTGTTTTTT.

DNA of the CDR3: TGTGCCAGCAGTTTCGGTCAGGGGGGCTATGGCTACACCTTC. Translation: CASSFGQGGYGYTF. The chain employs TRBV28 and TRBJ1-2; TRBD1 matches at 7 bases. Looked up from germline, CDR1 is MDHEN and CDR2 is SYDVKM. CDR3 length equals 14 residues. The V gene end was trimmed by 3 bases and the J gene end by 4 bases; junction bases not matched to a gene: 5.

This clonotype appeared a few times. The genes are TRBV4-1 and TRBJ2-2; tentative D call: TRBD2 (5 bases). Looked up from germline, CDR1 is MGHRA and CDR2 is YSYEKL. Trimming took off 0 bases at V and 0 bases at J, with 14 bases between the two ends. This CDR3 comprises 18 residues. The CDR3 spells CASSQDLSGAANTGELFF. The CDR3 region has the DNA TGCGCCAGCAGCCAAGATCTAAGCGGAGCCGCGAACACCGGGGAGCTGTTTTTT.

This clonotype has a count of ten or more. The V call is TRBV5-1, the J call TRBJ2-1; D gene unclear. This CDR3 spans 13 amino acids. Looked up from germline, CDR1 is SGHRS and CDR2 is YFSETQ. V was pared by 5 bases and J by 2 bases, with 8 bases between. The CDR3 bases are TGCGCCAGCAGGGACCCGACCTACAATGAGCAGTTCTTC. This sequence encodes CASRDPTYNEQFF.

Only a few counts were recorded for this clonotype. DNA of the CDR3: TGCGCCAGCAGCTCGTACCCCTCAGGGGTAATGGAGACCCAGTACTTC. It specifies CASSSYPSGVMETQYF. This sequence joins TRBV5-1 and TRBJ2-5; D is possibly TRBD1 (6 bases). Germline V gene sequence: CDR1 SGHRS, CDR2 YFSETQ. Trimming took 3 bases from V and 5 from J, leaving 20 bases between them. The CDR3 runs 16 residues.

The chain joins TRBV28 to TRBJ2-3; D possibly corresponds to TRBD2 (5 bases). V was shortened by 6 bases and J by 2 bases, with 15 bases between the two germline ends. The germline V gene has CDR1 MDHEN and CDR2 SYDVKM. The CDR3 contains 15 residues. Here the CDR3 reads CASSPPRGVTDTQYF. The DNA for the CDR3 is TGTGCCAGCAGCCCCCCCCGGGGAGTCACAGATACGCAGTATTTT.

The rearrangement links TRBV7-3 to TRBJ2-2, with D tentatively TRBD1 (6 bases). Germline V lookup: CDR1 SGHTA, CDR2 FQGTGA. Trimming took 2 bases from V and 7 from J, leaving 14 bases between them. This CDR3 has 15 amino acids. The CDR3 DNA is TGTGCCAGCAGCTTACGTCCAGGGGCGATCGGGGAGCTGTTTTTT. Its protein product is CASSLRPGAIGELFF.

The chain has TRBV6-1 and TRBJ1-2; 9 positions agree with TRBD1. The CDR3 covers 15 residues. Germline V lookup: CDR1 MNHNS, CDR2 SASEGT. The J segment lost 4 bases and the V segment lost 5 bases, leaving 8 bases of the junction unmatched. The CDR3 region has the DNA TGTGCCAGCAGTCTGCTAACAGGGGGCGGCTATGGCTACACCTTC. It translates to CASSLLTGGGYGYTF.

In its sample, this clonotype was seen a few times. The chain joins TRBV20-1 to TRBJ2-7, with a weak D call TRBD2 (6 bases). The CDR3 contains 13 residues. Germline CDR1 is DFQATT and CDR2 is SNEGSKA (reference sequence). CDR3 protein: CRGGEVSSYEQYF. As DNA, the CDR3 is TGCAGGGGGGGTGAGGTGTCCTCCTACGAGCAGTACTTC.